This T cell receptor beta chain was found in a study of technical replicates of blood from a handful of donors. Libraries were prepared by immunoSEQ multiplex PCR; TCRdb keeps only in-frame clonotypes and omits some of them. The sample consists of about 59,000 clones, approximately 92% of them appearing once. V dropped 11 bases and J dropped 2; count of bases not matched to a gene: 3. From germline, CDR1 is SEHNR and CDR2 FQNEAQ (reference sequence). The CDR3 is 12 residues long. The clonotype comes from a human donor in good health. Some clones in this sample may be carry-over from other donors' samples. The sample comprised PBMCs. This chain joins TRBV7-9 and TRBJ2-7; 10 bases fit TRBD1. The CDR3 nucleotides read TGTGCCTGCGGGACAGGGGCCTACGAGCAGTACTTC. It is translated as CACGTGAYEQYF.